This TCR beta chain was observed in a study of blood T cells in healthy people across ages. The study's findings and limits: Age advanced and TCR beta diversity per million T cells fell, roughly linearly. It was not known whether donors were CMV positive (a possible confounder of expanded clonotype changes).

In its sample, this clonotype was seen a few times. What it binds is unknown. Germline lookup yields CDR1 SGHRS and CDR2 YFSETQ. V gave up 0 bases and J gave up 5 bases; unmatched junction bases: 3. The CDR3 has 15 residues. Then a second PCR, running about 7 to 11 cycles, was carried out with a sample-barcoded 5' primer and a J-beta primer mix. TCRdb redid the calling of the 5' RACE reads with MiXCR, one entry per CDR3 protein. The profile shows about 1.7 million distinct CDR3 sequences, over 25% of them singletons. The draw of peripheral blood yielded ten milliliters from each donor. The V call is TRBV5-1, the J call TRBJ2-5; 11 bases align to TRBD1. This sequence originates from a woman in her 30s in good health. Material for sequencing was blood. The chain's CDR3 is CASSLADRGRETQYF. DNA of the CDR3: TGCGCCAGCAGCTTGGCGGACAGGGGGCGCGAGACCCAGTACTTC. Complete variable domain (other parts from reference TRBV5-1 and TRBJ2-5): KAGVTQTPRYLIKTRGQQVTLSCSPISGHRSVSWYQQTPGQGLQFLFEYFSETQRNKGNFPGRFSGRQFSNSRSEMNVSTLELGDSALYLCASSLADRGRETQYFGPGTRLLVL.